Below are 9 T cell receptor beta chains sequenced from a single sample in a study of low-dose radiotherapy and immunotherapy resistance in tumors. Time point: after trial treatment. Treatment defined: LDRT plus nivolumab, ipilimumab, low-dose cyclophosphamide and aspirin (RACIN trial). Primers used for first-strand cDNA, a TRAV- and TRBV-specific set, covered both alpha and beta chains. TCRs were put through 20 to 25 PCR cycles of amplification with Phusion. A constant-region primer and the V-primer adapter served as the primer pair. TCRdb itself ran the reads through MiXCR, one entry per CDR3 protein. The sample carries under 70,000 distinct CDR3 sequences, under 30% recorded once. This material consisted of PBMCs, taken after low-dose radiotherapy plus immunotherapy. The origin of the receptors is a male donor with prostate cancer.

This clonotype was observed many times. V gene TRBV20-1 combines with J gene TRBJ2-2; 9 bases agree with TRBD2. The CDR3 has 16 amino acids. CDR1 and CDR2 (germline): DFQATT, SNEGSKA (reference sequence). V lost 3 bases, J lost 7 bases, and 12 bases stayed unmatched. CDR3 nucleotide sequence: TGCAGTGCTAGTTTGTCTAGCGGGACCGTTGGCGGGGAGCTGTTTTTT. This encodes CSASLSSGTVGGELFF.

The CDR3 nucleotides read TGCGCCAGCAAGGTAGCGGGTGTTAATGAGCAGTTCTTC. Its translation: CASKVAGVNEQFF. The chain employs TRBV5-1 and TRBJ2-1; 7 positions agree with TRBD2. V lost 6 bases and J lost 7; bases outside the gene matches: 7. There are 13 residues in the CDR3. CDR1 SGHRS and CDR2 YFSETQ come from the germline V gene. The full variable domain, rest sourced from reference TRBV5-1 and TRBJ2-1, is KAGVTQTPRYLIKTRGQQVTLSCSPISGHRSVSWYQQTPGQGLQFLFEYFSETQRNKGNFPGRFSGRQFSNSRSEMNVSTLELGDSALYLCASKVAGVNEQFFGPGTRLTVL.

The CDR3 nucleotides read TGTGCCACCAGCAGAGATCCGGTCCTGGGTGAGCAGTTCTTC. Its protein product is CATSRDPVLGEQFF. The V and J genes are TRBV15 and TRBJ2-1; D is ambiguous. V was trimmed by 0 bases and J by 9 bases, leaving 12 bases between them. Germline V CDR1 and CDR2: LNHNV, YYDKDF (reference sequence). The CDR3 spans 14 residues.

The sample holds many counts of this clonotype. The genes are TRBV6-2 or TRBV6-3 and TRBJ2-3, with D possibly matching TRBD2 (7 bases). The CDR3 totals 14 residues. V lost 6 bases, J lost 6 bases, and 16 bases lay in between. Germline V gene sequence: CDR1 MNHEY, CDR2 SVGEGT. The CDR3: CASRPRGGGDTQYF. In DNA form, the CDR3 reads TGTGCCAGCAGGCCGAGGGGGGGTGGTGATACGCAGTATTTT.

The sample holds many counts of this clonotype. CDR3 sequence: CASSLEQNTDTQYF. The CDR3, as DNA: TGCGCCAGCAGCTTGGAACAGAACACAGATACGCAGTATTTT. The chain joins TRBV5-1 to TRBJ2-3; D unclear. Germline V gene sequence: CDR1 SGHRS, CDR2 YFSETQ. Trimming took off 0 bases at V and 2 bases at J, with 7 bases between the two ends. This CDR3 contains 14 residues.

This clonotype appeared many times. The chain links TRBV6-2 or TRBV6-3 to TRBJ2-1; D uncertain. The CDR3 totals 13 residues. V was clipped by 5 bases and J by 8 bases, with 13 bases between them. Germline V gene data show CDR1 as MNHEY and CDR2 as SVGEGT. The chain's CDR3 is CASSDPPADEQFF. The CDR3 region has the DNA TGTGCCAGCAGTGATCCCCCCGCGGATGAGCAGTTCTTC.

The V and J genes are TRBV28 and TRBJ1-1, with D perhaps matching TRBD1 (5 bases). Trimming removed 10 bases at V and 0 bases at J, with 21 bases between. The CDR3 length is 16 residues. Germline V gene lookup returns CDR1 MDHEN and CDR2 SYDVKM. The CDR3 DNA follows: TGTGCCACAAAATGGGGGGACGGACGTTTGAACACTGAAGCTTTCTTT. Translation: CATKWGDGRLNTEAFF.

In the case of this clonotype: With a far larger clone one base away, a read error is the likely cause. The chain couples TRBV6-6 to TRBJ2-1, with a weak D call TRBD1 (6 bases). The CDR3 has 15 residues. Germline-derived CDR1 and CDR2 are MNHNY and SVGAGI (reference sequence). The CDR3 protein is CAISPGTSNYNEPFF. CDR3 DNA sequence: TGTGCCATCAGTCCAGGGACATCTAACTACAATGAGCCGTTCTTC.

This clonotype was seen ten or more times. This chain uses TRBV7-2 with TRBJ2-7, with TRBD1 matching 8 bases. Germline V CDR1 and CDR2: SGHTA, FQGNSA. With V trimmed by 4 bases and J by 7 bases, 3 bases remained unmatched. The length of the CDR3 is 12 residues. CDR3 sequence: CASSWTGREQYF. As DNA, the CDR3 is TGTGCCAGCAGCTGGACAGGGAGGGAGCAGTACTTC.